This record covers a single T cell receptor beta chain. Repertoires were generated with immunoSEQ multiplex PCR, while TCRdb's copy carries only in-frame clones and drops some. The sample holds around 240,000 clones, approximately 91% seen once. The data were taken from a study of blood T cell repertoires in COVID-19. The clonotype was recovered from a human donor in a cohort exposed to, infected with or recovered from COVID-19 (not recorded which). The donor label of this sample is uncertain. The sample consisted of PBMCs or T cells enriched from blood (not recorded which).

This chain's CDR3 is CASSLGNQPQHF. In DNA form, the CDR3 reads TGTGCCAGCAGCCTCGGCAATCAGCCCCAGCATTTT. The genes are TRBV2 and TRBJ1-5; D call uncertain. Germline V gives CDR1 SNHLY, CDR2 FYNNEI. The CDR3 consists of 12 residues. Deletions cut 6 bases from V and 2 bases from J, with 5 bases between.